This TCR beta chain was sequenced for a study of T-cell reconstitution after alpha-beta-depleted transplantation in children. Study observations and caveats: Surviving recipient T cells and thymic progenitors underlay high day-60 TCRbeta diversity in some patients. Alpha-beta T cells present about two months after transplant were reported to originate from several hundred expanded graft clones.

Preparation of the TCRbeta library was carried out with unique molecular identifiers. One entry per CDR3 protein results from TCRdb running MiXCR on the PCR reads. The repertoire holds around 94,000 distinct CDR3 sequences, about 5.6% seen once, with 6.1% in the top ten. This clonotype has at least ten counts. As yet, its antigen is unknown. The ends lost 6 bases at V and 4 bases at J; junction bases unmatched: 9. This CDR3 is built from 15 residues. Germline CDR1 ENHRY, CDR2 SYGVKD. The chain employs TRBV10-3 and TRBJ2-1; 7 positions agree with TRBD1. The receptor comes from a female patient between 2 and 15 years old who had a stem cell transplant for Fanconi anemia, so the T cells may come from the graft donor. This sample comprised PBMCs, mostly from graft donor cells, obtained 60 days after TCRalphabeta/CD19-depleted stem cell transplant. The CDR3 loop reads CAIRATGINYNEQFF. As DNA, the CDR3 is TGTGCCATCAGAGCGACAGGGATTAATTACAATGAGCAGTTCTTC.